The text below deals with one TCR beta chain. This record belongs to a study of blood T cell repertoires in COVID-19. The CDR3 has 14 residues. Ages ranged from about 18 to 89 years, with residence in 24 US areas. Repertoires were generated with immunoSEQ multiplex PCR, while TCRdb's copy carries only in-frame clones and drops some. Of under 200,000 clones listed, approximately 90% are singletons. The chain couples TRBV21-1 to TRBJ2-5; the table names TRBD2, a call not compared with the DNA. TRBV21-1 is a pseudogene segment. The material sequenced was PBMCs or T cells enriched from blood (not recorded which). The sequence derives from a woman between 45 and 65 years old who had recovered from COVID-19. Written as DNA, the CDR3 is TGTGCCAGCAGCAAAGAAGGACTTATAGAGACCCAGTACTTC. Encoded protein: CASSKEGLIETQYF.